The source of this T cell receptor (beta chain) is a study of early T cells in non-severe SARS-CoV-2 infection. General study findings and limits: Private and CD4 specificities were missed by VDJdb matching, which favored anti-spike CD8 responses.

Trimming at V came to 2 bases and at J to 4 bases, leaving 6 bases not matched to a gene. CDR3 size: 15 residues. Molecules of cDNA were individually given unique molecular identifiers that were attached to them. TCRdb analysed the 5' RACE reads with MiXCR anew, one entry per CDR3 protein. The repertoire consists of roughly 66,000 distinct CDR3 sequences, with approximately 8.3% occurring once and the leading ten covering 3% to 3.5%. As regards this clonotype: What it recognizes is unknown.

V is TRBV12-3 or TRBV12-4 and J is TRBJ2-3; 7 bases are a match to TRBD2. The sequence was obtained from an adult who was a healthcare worker with PCR-confirmed SARS-CoV-2 infection or an uninfected control (not recorded which). Material: whole blood. The DNA for the CDR3 is TGTGCCAGCAGTTTATGGTCGGGAGGTGCAGATACGCAGTATTTT. Encoded protein: CASSLWSGGADTQYF.